This T cell receptor (beta chain) was found in a study of T cell changes during pregnancy in multiple sclerosis (dated by TCRdb to about 2019). In terms of the full investigation: In women with multiple sclerosis, the researchers looked at how the T cell repertoire shifted as pregnancy progressed.

As regards this clone: The target of this receptor is not known. No base quality information exists; no much larger clone differs at one position.

CDR1 and CDR2 are read off the germline V gene as SGHTA and FQGNSA. The CDR3 spans 15 residues, from the cysteine through the phenylalanine. CDR3 DNA only is kept here, 45 bases in frame from base 1. Trimming accounts for 5 bases at V and 4 bases at J, while the number of junction bases matched to no gene is 3. Library generation was performed with the immunoSEQ multiplex PCR assay. The table was pulled from immuneACCESS by TCRdb, which kept in-frame rearrangements only. Such tables lose some clones; where checked, under half of the loss comes from unresolved V genes, and the rest has no known cause. The sample yields around 33,000 clones; nearly 90% were counted once. Roughly 0.58% of the sample is held by the ten biggest clonotypes.

The sequences come from CD4+ T cells from peripheral blood mononuclear cells, collected in the third trimester of pregnancy. Recombination linked TRBV7-2 to TRBJ1-5, and 12 junctional nucleotides match TRBD1. The sequence was obtained from a female donor in good health, enrolled as a control in a pregnancy study. The CDR3 protein is CASSPGQGANQPQHF. The DNA sequence is given as TGTGCCAGCAGCCCGGGACAGGGGGCGAATCAGCCCCAGCATTTT.